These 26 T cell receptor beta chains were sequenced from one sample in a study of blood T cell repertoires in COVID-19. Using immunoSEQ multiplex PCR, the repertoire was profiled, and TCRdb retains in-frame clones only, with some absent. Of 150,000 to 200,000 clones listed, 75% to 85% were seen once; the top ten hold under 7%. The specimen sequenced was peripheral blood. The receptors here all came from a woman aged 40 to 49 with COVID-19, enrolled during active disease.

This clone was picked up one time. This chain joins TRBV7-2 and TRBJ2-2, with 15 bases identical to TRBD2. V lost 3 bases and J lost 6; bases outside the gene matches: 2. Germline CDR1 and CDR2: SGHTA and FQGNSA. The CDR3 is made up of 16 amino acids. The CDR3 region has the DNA TGTGCCAGCAGCTTGGGACTAGCGGGGGGCGCCGGGGAGCTGTTTTTT. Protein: CASSLGLAGGAGELFF.

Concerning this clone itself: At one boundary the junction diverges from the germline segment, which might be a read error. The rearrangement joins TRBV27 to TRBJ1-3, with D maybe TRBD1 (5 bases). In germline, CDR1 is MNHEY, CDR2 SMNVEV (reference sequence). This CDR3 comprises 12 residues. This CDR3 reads CASGFTGDTIYF. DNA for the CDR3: TGTGCCAGCGGTTTTACAGGAGACACCATATATTTT.

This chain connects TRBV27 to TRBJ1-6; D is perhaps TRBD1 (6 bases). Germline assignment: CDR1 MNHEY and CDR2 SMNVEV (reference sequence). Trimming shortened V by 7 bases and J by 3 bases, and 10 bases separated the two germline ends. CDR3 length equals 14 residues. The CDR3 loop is CASTQGYYNSPLHF. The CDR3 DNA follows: TGTGCCAGCACCCAGGGGTACTATAATTCACCCCTCCACTTT.

The CDR3 sequence: CASSPPTGRFTYEQYF. The DNA of the CDR3 is TGTGCCAGCAGCCCGCCCACAGGGCGGTTCACCTACGAGCAGTACTTC. The chain employs TRBV7-9 and TRBJ2-7; D perhaps matches TRBD1 (6 bases). V lost 5 bases and J 2 bases, leaving 19 bases between the germline ends. From germline, CDR1 is SEHNR and CDR2 FQNEAQ (reference sequence). The CDR3 is 16 residues long.

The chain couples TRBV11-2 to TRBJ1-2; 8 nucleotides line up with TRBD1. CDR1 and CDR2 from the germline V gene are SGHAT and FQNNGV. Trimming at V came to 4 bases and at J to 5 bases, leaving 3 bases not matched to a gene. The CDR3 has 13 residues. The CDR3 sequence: CASSSGQGYGYTF. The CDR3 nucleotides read TGTGCCAGCAGCTCCGGACAGGGATATGGCTACACCTTC. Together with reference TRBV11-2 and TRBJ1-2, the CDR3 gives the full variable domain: EAGVAQSPRYKIIEKRQSVAFWCNPISGHATLYWYQQILGQGPKLLIQFQNNGVVDDSQLPKDRFSAERLKGVDSTLKIQPAKLEDSAVYLCASSSGQGYGYTFGSGTRLTVV.

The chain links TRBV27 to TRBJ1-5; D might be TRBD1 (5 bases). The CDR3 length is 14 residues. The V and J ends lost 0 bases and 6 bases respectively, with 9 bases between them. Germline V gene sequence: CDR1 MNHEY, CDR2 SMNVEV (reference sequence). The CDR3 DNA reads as TGTGCCAGCAGTTTATCGGCCAGGGCTCAGCCCCAGCATTTT. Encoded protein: CASSLSARAQPQHF.

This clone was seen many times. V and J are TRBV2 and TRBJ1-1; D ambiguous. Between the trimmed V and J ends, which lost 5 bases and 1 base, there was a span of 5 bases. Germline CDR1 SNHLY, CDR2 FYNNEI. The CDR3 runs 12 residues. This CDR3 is CASSLQNTEAFF. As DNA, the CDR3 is TGTGCCAGCAGTTTACAGAACACTGAAGCTTTCTTT.

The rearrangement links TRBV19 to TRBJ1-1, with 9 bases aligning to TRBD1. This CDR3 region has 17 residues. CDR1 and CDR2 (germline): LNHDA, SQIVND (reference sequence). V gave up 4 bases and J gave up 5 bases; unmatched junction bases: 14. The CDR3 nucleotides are TGTGCCAGTAGTAGATCATACAGGGGGCGGAGGGTTACTGAAGCTTTCTTT. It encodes CASSRSYRGRRVTEAFF.

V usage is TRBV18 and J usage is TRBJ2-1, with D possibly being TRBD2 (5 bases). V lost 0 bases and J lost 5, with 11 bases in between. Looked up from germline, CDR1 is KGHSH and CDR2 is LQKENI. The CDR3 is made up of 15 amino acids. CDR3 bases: TGTGCCAGCTCACCACCGAGCGGACCCCACAATGAGCAGTTCTTC. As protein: CASSPPSGPHNEQFF.

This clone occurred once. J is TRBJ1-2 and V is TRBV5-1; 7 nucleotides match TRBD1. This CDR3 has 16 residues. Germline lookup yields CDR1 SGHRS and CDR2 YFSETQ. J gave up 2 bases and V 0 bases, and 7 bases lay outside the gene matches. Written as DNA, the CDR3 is TGCGCCAGCAGCTTGGTTCCACAGGGGAGGAACTATGGCTACACCTTC. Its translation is CASSLVPQGRNYGYTF.

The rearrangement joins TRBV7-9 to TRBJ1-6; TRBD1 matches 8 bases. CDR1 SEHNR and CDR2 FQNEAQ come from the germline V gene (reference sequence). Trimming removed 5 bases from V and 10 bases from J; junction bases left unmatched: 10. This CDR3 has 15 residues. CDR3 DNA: TGTGCCAGCAGCGTATTCGGGACAGGAGGCTCACCCCTCCACTTT. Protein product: CASSVFGTGGSPLHF. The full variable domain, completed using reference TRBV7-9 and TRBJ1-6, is DTGVSQNPRHKITKRGQNVTFRCDPISEHNRLYWYRQTLGQGPEFLTYFQNEAQLEKSRLLSDRFSAERPKGSFSTLEIQRTEQGDSAMYLCASSVFGTGGSPLHFGNGTRLTVT.

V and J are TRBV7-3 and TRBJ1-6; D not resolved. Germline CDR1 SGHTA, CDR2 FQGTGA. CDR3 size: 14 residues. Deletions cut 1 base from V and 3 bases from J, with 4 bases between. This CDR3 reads CASSLNSYNSPLHF. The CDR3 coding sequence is TGTGCCAGCAGCTTAAACAGCTATAATTCACCCCTCCACTTT.

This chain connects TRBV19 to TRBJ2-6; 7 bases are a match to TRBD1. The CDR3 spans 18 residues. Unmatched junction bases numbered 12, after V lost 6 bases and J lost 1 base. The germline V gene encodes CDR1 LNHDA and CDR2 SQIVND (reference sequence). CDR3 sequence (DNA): TGTGCCAGTAGACTAACCGGGACAGCAATTTCTGGGGCCAACGTCCTGACTTTC. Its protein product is CASRLTGTAISGANVLTF.

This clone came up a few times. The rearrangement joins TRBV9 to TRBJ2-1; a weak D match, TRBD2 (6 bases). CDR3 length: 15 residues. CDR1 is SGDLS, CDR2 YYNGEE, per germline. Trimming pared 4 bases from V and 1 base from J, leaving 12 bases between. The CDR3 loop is CASSPRDFSYNEQFF. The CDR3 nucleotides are TGTGCCAGCAGCCCCCGGGACTTTTCCTACAATGAGCAGTTCTTC.

Here the CDR3 reads CASGAGAGNTIYF. The DNA for the CDR3 is TGTGCCAGCGGCGCAGGGGCTGGAAACACCATATATTTT. The genes are TRBV2 and TRBJ1-3; D might be TRBD1 (6 bases). CDR3 length: 13 residues. Trimming took 8 bases from V and 2 from J, leaving 10 bases between them. Germline CDR1 SNHLY, CDR2 FYNNEI.

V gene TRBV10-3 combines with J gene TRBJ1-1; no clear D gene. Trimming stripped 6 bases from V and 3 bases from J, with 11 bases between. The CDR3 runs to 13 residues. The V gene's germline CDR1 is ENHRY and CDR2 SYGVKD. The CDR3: CAIREVADTEAFF. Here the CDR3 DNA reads TGTGCCATCAGGGAGGTAGCGGACACTGAAGCTTTCTTT.

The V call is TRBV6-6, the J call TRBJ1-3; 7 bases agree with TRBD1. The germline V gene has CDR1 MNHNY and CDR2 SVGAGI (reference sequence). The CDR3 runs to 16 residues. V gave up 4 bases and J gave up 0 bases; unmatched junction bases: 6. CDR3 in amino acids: CASSFGQASSGNTIYF. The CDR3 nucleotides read TGTGCCAGCAGTTTCGGACAGGCCTCCTCTGGAAACACCATATATTTT.

In DNA, the CDR3 is TGTGCCAGTAGTTTGCCCGGGAGTTGGGGTGTAAGGGATGGCTACACCTTC. Amino acids: CASSLPGSWGVRDGYTF. The chain combines TRBV19 with TRBJ1-2; D is unclear. Deletions cut 5 bases from V and 6 bases from J, with 25 bases between. CDR1 is LNHDA, CDR2 SQIVND, per germline (reference sequence). The CDR3 sequence is 17 residues long.

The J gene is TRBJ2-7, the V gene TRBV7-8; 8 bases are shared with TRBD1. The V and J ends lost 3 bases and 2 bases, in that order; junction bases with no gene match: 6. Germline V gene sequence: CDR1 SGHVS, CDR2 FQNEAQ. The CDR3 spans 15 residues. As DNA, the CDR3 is TGTGCCAGCAGCTTCCACAGGGGGAGCCCCTACGAGCAGTACTTC. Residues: CASSFHRGSPYEQYF.

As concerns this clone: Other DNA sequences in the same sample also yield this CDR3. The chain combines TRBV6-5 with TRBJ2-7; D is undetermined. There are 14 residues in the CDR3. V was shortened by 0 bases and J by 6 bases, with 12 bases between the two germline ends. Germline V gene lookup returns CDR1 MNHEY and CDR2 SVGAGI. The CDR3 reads CASSYSVRSFEQYF. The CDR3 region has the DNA TGTGCCAGCAGTTACTCGGTGCGGAGCTTCGAGCAGTACTTC.

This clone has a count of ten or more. CDR3: CASSSAGGSYEQYF. CDR3 DNA: TGTGCCAGCAGCTCGGCGGGGGGCTCCTACGAGCAGTACTTC. The chain uses TRBV7-9 and TRBJ2-7; 8 bases line up with TRBD2. Per the germline V gene, CDR1 is SEHNR and CDR2 is FQNEAQ (reference sequence). The V gene end was trimmed by 4 bases and the J gene end by 0 bases; junction bases not matched to a gene: 2. This CDR3 contains 14 residues.

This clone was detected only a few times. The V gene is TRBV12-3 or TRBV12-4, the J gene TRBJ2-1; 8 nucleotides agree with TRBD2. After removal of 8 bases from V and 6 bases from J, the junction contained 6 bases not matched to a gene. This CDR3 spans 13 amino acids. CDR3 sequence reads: CASSREGGNEQFF. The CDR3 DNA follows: TGTGCCAGCTCCCGGGAGGGGGGCAATGAGCAGTTCTTC.

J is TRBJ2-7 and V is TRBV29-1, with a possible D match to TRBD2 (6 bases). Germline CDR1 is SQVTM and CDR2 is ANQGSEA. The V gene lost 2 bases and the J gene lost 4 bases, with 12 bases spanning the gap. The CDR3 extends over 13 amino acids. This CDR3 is CSVESEAGYEQYF. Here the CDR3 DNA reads TGCAGCGTTGAATCCGAGGCGGGGTACGAGCAGTACTTC.

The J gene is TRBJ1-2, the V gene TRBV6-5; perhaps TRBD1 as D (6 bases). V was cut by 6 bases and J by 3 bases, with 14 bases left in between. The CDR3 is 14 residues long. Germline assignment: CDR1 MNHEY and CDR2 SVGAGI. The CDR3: CASSLRQADYGYTF. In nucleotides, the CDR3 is TGTGCCAGCAGCCTAAGACAGGCCGACTATGGCTACACCTTC.

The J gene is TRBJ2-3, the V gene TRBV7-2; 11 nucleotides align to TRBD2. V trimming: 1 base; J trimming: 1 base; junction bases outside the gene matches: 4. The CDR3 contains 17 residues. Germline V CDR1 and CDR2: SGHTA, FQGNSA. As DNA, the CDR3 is TGTGCCAGCAGCTTAGGTCTAGCGGGGGGCCGCACAGATACGCAGTATTTT. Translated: CASSLGLAGGRTDTQYF.

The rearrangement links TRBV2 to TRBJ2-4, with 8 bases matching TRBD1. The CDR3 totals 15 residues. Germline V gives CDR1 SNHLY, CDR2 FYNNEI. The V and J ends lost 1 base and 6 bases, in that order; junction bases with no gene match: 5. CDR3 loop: CASSEDAGGANIQYF. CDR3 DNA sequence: TGTGCCAGCAGTGAAGACGCAGGGGGCGCAAACATTCAGTACTTC.